This passage covers 15 T cell receptor beta chains from one sample sequenced in a study of blood T cell repertoires in COVID-19. TCRdb's copy holds only in-frame clones and misses some; the assay was immunoSEQ multiplex PCR. The sample includes more than 90,000 clones, approximately 70% seen only once; the top ten take around 23%. Sequenced material: peripheral blood. Receptors were obtained from a woman aged 60-70 years in a cohort sampled during active or convalescent COVID-19.

V gene TRBV7-3 combines with J gene TRBJ2-3, with D perhaps matching TRBD2 (7 bases). Germline V gives CDR1 SGHTA, CDR2 FQGTGA. Trimming removed 5 bases at V and 2 bases at J, with 11 bases between. This CDR3 contains 14 residues. The CDR3 DNA follows: TGTGCCAGCAGCCCCGGGGGGCTCACAGATACGCAGTATTTT. Translated, it gives CASSPGGLTDTQYF.

V gene TRBV28 combines with J gene TRBJ1-2; D may be TRBD1 (6 bases). V lost 6 bases, J lost 8 bases, and 19 bases lay in between. CDR1 is MDHEN, CDR2 SYDVKM, per germline. This CDR3 spans 14 amino acids. The CDR3 sequence is CASRPGGDGIGYTF. As DNA, the CDR3 is TGTGCCAGCAGACCTGGGGGCGATGGTATAGGCTACACCTTC.

This clone showed up just a few times. The V call is TRBV19, the J call TRBJ1-5; 10 bases agree with TRBD1. Trimming took 2 bases from V and 2 from J; bases not matched to a gene: 6. The CDR3 extends over 17 amino acids. Germline-derived CDR1 and CDR2 are LNHDA and SQIVND (reference sequence). The CDR3 DNA is TGTGCCAGTAGTATAATCTCCGGGACAGGGGGCAATCAGCCCCAGCATTTT. Translation gives CASSIISGTGGNQPQHF.

The chain combines TRBV6-4 with TRBJ1-3, with no clear D. Germline CDR1 is MRHNA and CDR2 is SNTAGT. V was cut by 2 bases and J by 0 bases, with 11 bases left in between. The CDR3 extends over 16 amino acids. The CDR3 loop is CASSDVIPSSGNTIYF. The CDR3 DNA sequence: TGTGCCAGCAGTGACGTCATTCCGAGCTCTGGAAACACCATATATTTT.

This chain links TRBV30 with TRBJ2-2; TRBD2 aligns across 10 bases. J gave up 6 bases and V 2 bases, and 9 bases lay outside the gene matches. This CDR3 has 16 residues. Germline V lookup: CDR1 GTSNPN, CDR2 SVGIG (reference sequence). DNA of the CDR3: TGTGCCTGGAGTCACTCGGAGCGGGGGGGCCCCGGGGAGCTGTTTTTT. Its protein is CAWSHSERGGPGELFF.

V and J are TRBV30 and TRBJ1-1; D is ambiguous. The V gene lost 1 base and the J gene lost 2 bases, with 14 bases spanning the gap. The CDR3 has 15 residues. CDR1 is GTSNPN and CDR2 is SVGIG in the germline V gene (reference sequence). The DNA of the CDR3 is TGTGCCTGGAGTGGTGGCGGCAGTAAAAACACTGAAGCTTTCTTT. Translated: CAWSGGGSKNTEAFF.

The rearrangement uses TRBV6-1 and TRBJ2-7, with 10 bases lining up with TRBD2. The germline V gene encodes CDR1 MNHNS and CDR2 SASEGT. This CDR3 is built from 15 residues. V lost 1 base, J lost 3 bases, and 3 bases stayed unmatched. The CDR3 reads CASSEELAGVYEQYF. For the CDR3, the DNA is TGTGCCAGCAGTGAAGAGCTAGCGGGGGTCTACGAGCAGTACTTC.

This chain connects TRBV7-2 to TRBJ1-4; 8 bases fit TRBD1. The V and J ends lost 5 bases and 8 bases, in that order; junction bases with no gene match: 10. Germline V gene data show CDR1 as SGHTA and CDR2 as FQGNSA. This CDR3 has 15 amino acids. CDR3 amino acids: CASSLTQGGREKLFF. Here the CDR3 DNA reads TGTGCCAGCAGCCTAACACAGGGGGGGAGGGAAAAACTGTTTTTT.

The rearrangement uses TRBV18 and TRBJ1-1, with 7 positions matching TRBD1. The CDR3 runs to 14 residues. V shed 6 bases, J shed 5 bases, and the junction held 9 bases outside the gene matches. In germline, CDR1 is KGHSH, CDR2 LQKENI. The chain's CDR3 is CASSPTGRDTEAFF. CDR3 DNA: TGTGCCAGCTCCCCGACAGGGCGGGATACTGAAGCTTTCTTT.

The chain links TRBV7-6 to TRBJ2-6; D not resolved. There are 17 residues in the CDR3. Germline loops: CDR1 SGHVS, CDR2 FNYEAQ. V dropped 6 bases and J dropped 0 bases, with 15 bases sitting between them. CDR3 amino acids: CASSTLTPNSGANVLTF. DNA for the CDR3: TGTGCCAGCAGTACCTTGACACCTAACTCTGGGGCCAACGTCCTGACTTTC.

This clone has a handful of counts. This sequence joins TRBV7-6 and TRBJ2-1; D might be TRBD2 (6 bases). Trimming removed 5 bases from V and 5 bases from J, with 22 bases in between. Per the germline V gene, CDR1 is SGHVS and CDR2 is FNYEAQ. CDR3 size: 17 residues. CDR3 sequence (DNA): TGTGCCAGCAGCCCCGGGGGTGGGGCATCTCCTCACAATGAGCAGTTCTTC. Translation gives CASSPGGGASPHNEQFF.

This clone has only one observation. The chain is built from TRBV30 and TRBJ1-4, with a possible D match to TRBD1 (6 bases). Germline V gives CDR1 GTSNPN, CDR2 SVGIG (reference sequence). The CDR3 contains 13 residues. V lost 1 base, J lost 3 bases, and 6 bases lay in between. The CDR3 sequence: CAWSGQANEKLFF. As DNA, the CDR3 is TGTGCCTGGAGTGGACAGGCTAATGAAAAACTGTTTTTT.

V gene TRBV5-4 combines with J gene TRBJ2-1, with D possibly matching TRBD2 (7 bases). The CDR3 length is 15 residues. Per the germline V gene, CDR1 is SGHNT and CDR2 is YYREEE (reference sequence). With 0 bases removed from V and 9 bases from J, the gap between germline ends came to 16 bases. The CDR3 spells CASSLVGGAGSEQFF. In DNA form, the CDR3 reads TGTGCCAGCAGCTTGGTGGGGGGGGCCGGAAGTGAGCAGTTCTTC.

In this sample, this clone turned up a few times. The genes are TRBV10-3 and TRBJ2-7, with D tentatively TRBD2 (7 bases). V shed 11 bases and J shed 4 bases, with 21 bases lying between them. CDR1 and CDR2 from the germline V gene are ENHRY and SYGVKD. This CDR3 spans 14 amino acids. The CDR3 is CASTSGGSIYEQYF. Here the CDR3 DNA reads TGTGCCTCAACGTCGGGGGGCTCGATTTACGAGCAGTACTTC.

V usage is TRBV20-1 and J usage is TRBJ1-4; weak D call: TRBD1 (5 bases). Germline V gene sequence: CDR1 DFQATT, CDR2 SNEGSKA (reference sequence). The CDR3 contains 15 residues. Trimming took 3 bases from V and 4 from J, leaving 15 bases between them. Here the CDR3 reads CSASARDWGNEKLFF. Here the CDR3 DNA reads TGCAGTGCTAGTGCCCGGGACTGGGGTAATGAAAAACTGTTTTTT.